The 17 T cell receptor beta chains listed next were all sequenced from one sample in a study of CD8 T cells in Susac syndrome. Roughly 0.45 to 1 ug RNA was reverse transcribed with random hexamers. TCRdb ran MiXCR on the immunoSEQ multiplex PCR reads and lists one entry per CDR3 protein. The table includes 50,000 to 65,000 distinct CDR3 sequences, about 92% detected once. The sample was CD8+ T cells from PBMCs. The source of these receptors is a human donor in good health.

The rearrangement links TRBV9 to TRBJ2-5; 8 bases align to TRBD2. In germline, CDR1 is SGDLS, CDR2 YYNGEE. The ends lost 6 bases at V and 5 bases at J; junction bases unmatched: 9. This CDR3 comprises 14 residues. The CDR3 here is CASTAGDLGETQYF. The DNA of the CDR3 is TGTGCCAGCACAGCGGGGGACCTCGGGGAGACCCAGTACTTC.

CDR3 loop: CASSEGLAGYEQYF. The CDR3 DNA follows: TGCGCCAGCAGTGAAGGACTTGCTGGCTACGAGCAGTACTTC. V gene TRBV10-2 combines with J gene TRBJ2-7; D perhaps matches TRBD2 (5 bases). The V end was cut by 3 bases, the J end by 3 bases, with 12 bases between. The germline CDR1 and CDR2 sequences are WSHSY and SAAADI. The CDR3 extends over 14 amino acids.

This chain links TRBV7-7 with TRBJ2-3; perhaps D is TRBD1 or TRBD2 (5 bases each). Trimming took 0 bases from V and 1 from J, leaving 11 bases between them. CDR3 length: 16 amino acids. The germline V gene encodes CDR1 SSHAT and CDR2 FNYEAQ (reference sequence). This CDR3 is CASSLAPMGGTDTQYF. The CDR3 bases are TGTGCCAGCAGCTTAGCCCCCATGGGGGGCACAGATACGCAGTATTTT.

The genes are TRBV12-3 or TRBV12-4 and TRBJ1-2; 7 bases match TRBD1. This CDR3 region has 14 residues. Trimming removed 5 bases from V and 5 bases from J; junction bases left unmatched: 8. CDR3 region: CASSLMGQKYGYTF. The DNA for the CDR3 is TGTGCCAGCAGTCTGATGGGACAGAAGTATGGCTACACCTTC.

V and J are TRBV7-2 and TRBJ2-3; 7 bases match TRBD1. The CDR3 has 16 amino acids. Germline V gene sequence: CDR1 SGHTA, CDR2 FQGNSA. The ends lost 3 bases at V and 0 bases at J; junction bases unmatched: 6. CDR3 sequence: CASSFYGTASTDTQYF. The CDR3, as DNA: TGTGCCAGCAGCTTCTACGGGACAGCTAGCACAGATACGCAGTATTTT.

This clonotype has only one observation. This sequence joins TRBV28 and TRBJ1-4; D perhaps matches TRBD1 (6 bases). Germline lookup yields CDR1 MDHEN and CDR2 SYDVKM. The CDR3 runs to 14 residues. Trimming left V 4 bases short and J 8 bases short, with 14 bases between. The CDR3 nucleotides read TGTGCCAGCAGTTGGGAGGGGGGCAGAGAAAAACTGTTTTTT. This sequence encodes CASSWEGGREKLFF.

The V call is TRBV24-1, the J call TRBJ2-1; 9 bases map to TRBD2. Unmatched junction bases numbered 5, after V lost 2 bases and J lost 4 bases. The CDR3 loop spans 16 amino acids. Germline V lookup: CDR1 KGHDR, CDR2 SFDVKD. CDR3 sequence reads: CATSDWRGGSYNEQFF. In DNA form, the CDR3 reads TGTGCCACCAGTGATTGGCGGGGGGGATCTTACAATGAGCAGTTCTTC.

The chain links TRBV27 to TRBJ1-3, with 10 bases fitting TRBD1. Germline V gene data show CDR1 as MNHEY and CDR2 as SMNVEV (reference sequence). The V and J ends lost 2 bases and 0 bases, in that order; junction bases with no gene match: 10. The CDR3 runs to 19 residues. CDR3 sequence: CASSLRPRTGGFSGNTIYF. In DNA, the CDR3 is TGTGCCAGCAGTTTAAGGCCGCGGACAGGGGGTTTCTCTGGAAACACCATATATTTT.

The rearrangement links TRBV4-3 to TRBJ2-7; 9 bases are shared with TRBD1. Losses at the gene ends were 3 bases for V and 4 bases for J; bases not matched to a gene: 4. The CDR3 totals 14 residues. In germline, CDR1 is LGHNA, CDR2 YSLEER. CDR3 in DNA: TGCGCCAGCAGCCAGATACAGGGGGCTTACGAGCAGTACTTC. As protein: CASSQIQGAYEQYF.

The CDR3 region is CSAPDRSAYEQYF. The CDR3, as DNA: TGCAGTGCTCCGGACAGGTCGGCCTACGAGCAGTACTTC. The V and J genes are TRBV20-1 and TRBJ2-7; TRBD1 agrees at 7 bases. Trimming cost V 5 bases and J 2 bases; bases outside gene matches: 6. Germline V gene data show CDR1 as DFQATT and CDR2 as SNEGSKA (reference sequence). The CDR3 covers 13 residues.

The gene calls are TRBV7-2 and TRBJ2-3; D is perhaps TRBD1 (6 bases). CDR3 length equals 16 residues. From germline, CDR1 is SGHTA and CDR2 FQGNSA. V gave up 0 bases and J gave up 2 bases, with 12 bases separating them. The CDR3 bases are TGTGCCAGCAGCTTAGCGGGGGCAGCTATCACAGATACGCAGTATTTT. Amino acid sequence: CASSLAGAAITDTQYF.

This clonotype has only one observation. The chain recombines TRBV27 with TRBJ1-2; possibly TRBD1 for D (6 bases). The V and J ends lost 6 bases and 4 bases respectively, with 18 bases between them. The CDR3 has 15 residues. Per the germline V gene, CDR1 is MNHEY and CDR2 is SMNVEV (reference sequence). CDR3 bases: TGTGCCAGCAGCTCGACATTGGGGGCTCCCTATGGCTACACCTTC. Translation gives CASSSTLGAPYGYTF.

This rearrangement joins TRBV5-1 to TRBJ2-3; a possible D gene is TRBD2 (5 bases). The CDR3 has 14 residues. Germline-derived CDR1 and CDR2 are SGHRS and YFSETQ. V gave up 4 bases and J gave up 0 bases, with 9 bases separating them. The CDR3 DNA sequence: TGCGCCAGCAGCCTGGAGGTTAGCACAGATACGCAGTATTTT. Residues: CASSLEVSTDTQYF.

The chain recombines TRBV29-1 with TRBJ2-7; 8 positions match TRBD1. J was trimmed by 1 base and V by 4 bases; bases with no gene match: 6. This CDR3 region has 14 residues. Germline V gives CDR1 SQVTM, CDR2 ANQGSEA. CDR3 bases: TGCAGCGTTGTCGCTGGGGACAGGTCCTACGAGCAGTACTTC. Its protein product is CSVVAGDRSYEQYF.

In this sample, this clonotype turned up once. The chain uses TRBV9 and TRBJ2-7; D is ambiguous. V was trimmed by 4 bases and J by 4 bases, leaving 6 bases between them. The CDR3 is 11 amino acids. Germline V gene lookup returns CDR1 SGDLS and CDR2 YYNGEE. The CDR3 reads CASSSEYEQYF. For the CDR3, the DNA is TGTGCCAGCAGCTCCGAATACGAGCAGTACTTC.

The CDR3 nucleotides read TGTGCCAGCAGCCATCAGACAGGGCTGCTTTCCAATGAGCAGTTCTTC. Its protein is CASSHQTGLLSNEQFF. This chain uses TRBV14 with TRBJ2-1; the match to TRBD1 covers 7 bases. The CDR3 loop spans 16 amino acids. Germline CDR1 and CDR2: SGHDN and FVKESK. Unmatched junction bases numbered 11, after V lost 3 bases and J lost 6 bases.

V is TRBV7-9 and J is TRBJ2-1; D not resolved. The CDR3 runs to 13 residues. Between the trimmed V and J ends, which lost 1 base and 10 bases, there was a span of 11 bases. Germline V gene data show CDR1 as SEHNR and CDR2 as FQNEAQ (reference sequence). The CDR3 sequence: CASSLEGPREQFF. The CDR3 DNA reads TGTGCCAGCAGCTTAGAAGGGCCCCGCGAGCAGTTCTTC.